The clone carrying this T cell receptor (beta chain) turned up a few times. This specimen belongs to a study of molecular identifiers for immune sequencing clone quantification. Germline V gives CDR1 SGHKS, CDR2 YYEKEE (reference sequence). The CDR3 length is 15 residues. V dropped 1 base and J dropped 2; count of bases not matched to a gene: 6. TCRdb reanalysed the PCR reads using MiXCR and keeps one entry per CDR3 protein. The sample comprises about 640,000 distinct CDR3 sequences, around 20% of which are singletons, and about 0.9% rests with the top ten. The clonotype comes from a human donor in good health. Some libraries in this study had Jurkat cell RNA spiked in. Sequences were obtained from naive CD8+ T cells from blood, with Jurkat cell RNA spiked in. The subset denotes: FACS-sorted CD8+CD4-CCR7+CD45RA+ naive T cells. This rearrangement joins TRBV5-5 to TRBJ2-7; the match to TRBD2 covers 7 bases. CDR3 sequence (DNA): TGTGCCAGCAGCTTGTGGGGGGGGACTACCTACGAGCAGTACTTC. Translation: CASSLWGGTTYEQYF.